Below, one T cell receptor (beta chain) is given with its context. This record comes from a study of blood T cell repertoires in COVID-19. Overall study: COVID-19 samples from acute and convalescent phases originated in the United States, Italy and Spain.

Cohorts were assigned according to the clinical history that participants reported. Donors in Cohort 3 counted as recovered after two negative PCRs, clearance, or symptom resolution. Germline CDR1 reads GTSNPN; CDR2 reads SVGIG (reference sequence). V lost 1 base, J lost 1 base, and 13 bases lay in between. The CDR3 is made up of 15 amino acids. TCRdb's copy holds only in-frame clones and misses some; the assay was immunoSEQ multiplex PCR. Among 260,000 or so clones listed, more than 75% were seen once. The material sequenced was PBMCs or T cells enriched from blood (not recorded which). The receptor comes from a man between 18 and 29 years old who had recovered from COVID-19. This rearrangement joins TRBV30 to TRBJ1-1; D ambiguous. This chain's CDR3 is CAWSEPRGQNTEAFF. As DNA, the CDR3 is TGTGCCTGGAGTGAGCCTAGAGGCCAGAACACTGAAGCTTTCTTT. Drawing the rest from reference TRBV30 and TRBJ1-1, the complete variable domain is SQTIHQWPATLVQPVGSPLSLECTVEGTSNPNLYWYRQAAGRGLQLLFYSVGIGQISSEVPQNLSASRPQDRQFILSSKKLLLSDSGFYLCAWSEPRGQNTEAFFGQGTRLTVV.